This entry features one T cell receptor beta chain sequence. The target of this receptor is not known. Per-nucleotide qualities are absent, and no much larger clonotype sits a single base away. This sample was included in a study of cytomegalovirus exposure and HLA in healthy donors (dated by TCRdb to between 2016 and 2019). Notes on the research overall: The 550 to 750 repertoires of the first cohort and the 95 to 150 validation repertoires were produced on the same platform, according to a later analysis. The study aimed to test whether cataloging public T cell receptors could reveal signatures of past pathogen exposure. The study combined high-throughput TCR immunosequencing, statistical association of individual TCRs with disease status, and machine learning to predict cytomegalovirus infection status. A separate validation cohort of approximately 130 different subjects was used in addition to the roughly 720-subject first cohort.

Germline trimming amounts to 2 bases on V and 9 bases on J, with 9 as the count of junction bases outside the gene matches. CDR1 and CDR2, looked up from the germline V gene, are MDHEN and SYDVKM. Inclusive of the bounding cysteine and phenylalanine, the CDR3 is 15 residues long. Only the CDR3 region is kept as DNA, spanning 45 bases read in frame from base 1. Library creation used the immunoSEQ multiplex PCR assay. For the original study's pipeline: A statistical classification framework was built for diagnosing cytomegalovirus status from the catalog of TCR beta chain sequences. TCRdb obtained this table from immuneACCESS and retained in-frame rearrangements with V and J assigned. These tables miss some clones; where compared with another copy, unresolved V genes account for less than half of the shortfall, and the remainder is unexplained. That table supplies the V and J calls and clone size; D and trimming were determined from the DNA. The table for this sample lists 65,000 to 100,000 clones; 90% to 95% of them were counted only once. The biggest ten clones account for around 3.3% of the sample.

What the study reported, not specific to this receptor: In both the original and validation cohorts, the classifier was reported to diagnose cytomegalovirus status with high specificity and sensitivity. Subsequent analysis determined that TCRs grouped into clusters in the first cohort also showed a tendency toward co-occurrence across the 90 to 150 validation repertoires, and roughly 95% of cluster scores exceeded 0. A few of the identified cytomegalovirus-associated TCR beta chains were confirmed in vitro to be specific for cytomegalovirus antigens. While some public TCRs were present in many individuals, most TCR sequences turned up only very rarely across donors. The authors suggested that the approach could potentially be extended to other disease states and immunological phenotypes. All 120 or so repertoires were used to score co-occurrence in the validation cohort in a later analysis, because that analysis had no HLA typing for the cohort. A total of 150 or so TCR beta chains were listed by the study as associated with cytomegalovirus.

The donors were included in the validation cohort of roughly 130 subjects, a group kept apart from the approximately 700-subject first cohort. The origin of this receptor is a woman in her 30s in good health and CMV-seronegative. The rearrangement combines TRBV28 with TRBJ2-1; TRBD1 lines up with 8 middle nucleotides. Source material: PBMCs. For the CDR3, the sequence is CASSLGGQERGEQFF. The nucleotide sequence reads TGTGCCAGCAGTTTAGGGGGACAGGAACGGGGTGAGCAGTTCTTC. Extended through the reference TRBV28 and TRBJ2-1 proteins, this CDR3 yields the full variable domain: DVKVTQSSRYLVKRTGEKVFLECVQDMDHENMFWYRQDPGLGLRLIYFSYDVKMKEKGDIPEGYSVSREKKERFSLILESASTNQTSMYLCASSLGGQERGEQFFGPGTRLTVL.